The clone carrying this T cell receptor beta chain occurred a few times. The antigen is unknown. Caucasian individuals from Russia who were healthy and aged 6 to 90 acted as donors. This record comes from a study of blood T cells in healthy people across ages. Study conclusions and caveats: Since the PBMCs were unsorted, naive and antigen-experienced cells could not be conclusively compared.

The second PCR ran about 6 to 12 cycles with a sample-barcoded 5' primer and J-beta primers. TCRdb re-called the 5' RACE reads with MiXCR, one entry per CDR3 protein. The sample includes about 680,000 distinct CDR3 sequences, more than 40% of them seen just once. The CDR3 runs to 13 residues. V trimming: 3 bases; J trimming: 5 bases; junction bases outside the gene matches: 6. Germline-derived CDR1 and CDR2 are DFQATT and SNEGSKA (reference sequence). Source material: blood. This chain joins TRBV20-1 and TRBJ2-5, with TRBD2 identical over 7 bases. This TCR was sampled from a woman in her fifties or sixties in good health. CDR3 loop: CSARSGTRETQYF. The CDR3 nucleotides are TGCAGTGCTAGGAGCGGGACTCGGGAGACCCAGTACTTC.